This record concerns one TCR beta chain sequence. This clonotype was counted only a few times. Its specific antigen is unknown. No clone much larger than this one lies a single base away; base qualities are absent. Library generation was performed with 5' RACE. This sample was sequenced with an Illumina HiSeq 2500. A second PCR of about 7 to 12 cycles was performed with a sample-barcoded 5' primer and a J-beta primer mix. Each TCR beta cDNA molecule received a unique molecular identifier from a template-switch 5' adaptor carrying 12 random nucleotides. Each sample yielded at least 2.5 million CDR3-containing paired-end reads. All of the RNA was converted into first-strand cDNA using the Mint cDNA synthesis kit, with a TRBC-specific oligonucleotide serving as the primer. Following uracil-DNA glycosylase treatment, all cDNA underwent a first 18-cycle PCR with the universal primers M1SS and BC2_uni_R. The paper's data handling went like this. Normalization of each sample was performed by random selection of 1 million high-quality reads, each carrying a distinct molecular identifier. Instead of being binned into consensus sequences, reads with shared molecular identifiers were discarded. CDR3 identification, clonotype clustering and error correction used MiTCR with a Q25 quality threshold and the strictest error-elimination algorithm. A nonparametric unseen species model with Euler transformation was used to estimate lower-bound total TCR beta diversity. The public reads were quality trimmed at Q25 with fastp and then assembled into clones with MiXCR by TCRdb, keeping productive beta chains. Rows merge per CDR3 protein into single entries with the most common DNA and genes. TCRdb, not the authors, supplied the V and J calls. The sample profile shows about 780,000 distinct CDR3 sequences; about 59% of them were found once. The ten top clones hold around a quarter of the sample.

This sample is drawn from a study of blood T cells in healthy people across ages (dated by TCRdb to the mid-2010s). In the study overall: In model experiments, template switching captured roughly one uniquely barcoded TCR beta cDNA molecule for every two T cells. Using deep sequencing normalized with unique cDNA molecular identifiers, the study measured how TCR beta repertoire diversity changes with age. The donors were split into four age groups: young (average approximately 16 years), middle-aged (roughly 39), aged (over 55) and long-lived (approximately 89). To avoid experimental bias, donors of different ages were randomly spread across the sequencing lanes. For two donors (one aged 18 to 29 and one aged 80 or older), the study analyzed two additional independent replicas of 1 million unique cDNA reads from the same blood draw.

Results and caveats for the whole study, not just this receptor: As age increased, observed TCR beta diversity per million T cells dropped in a roughly linear way, and a significant reduction was already evident by age 40. Conclusive comparison of naive and antigen-experienced compartments was prevented by the profiling of bulk unsorted PBMCs. The long-lived group showed more naive CD4+ T cells, fewer expanded clones and increased TCR diversity than the aged group, suggesting age selection. Estimates of total diversity based on one million sequenced T cells were regarded as lower bounds and as underestimates. The CMV infection status of donors was not known, potentially confounding age-related changes in expanded clonotypes. Observed TCR beta diversity correlated strongly with the percentage of naive T cells measured by flow cytometry.

The 35 to 40 donors, aged 6 to 90 years, were systemically healthy Caucasian individuals from Russia. Approximately 10 milliliters of peripheral blood were collected from each donor into EDTA-treated Vacutainer tubes. Ficoll-Paque density-gradient centrifugation was used to isolate PBMCs, with at least 7 million obtained per sample. Trizol reagent was used to extract total RNA from the PBMCs, yielding at least 5.5 micrograms per sample. For every donor, an aliquot of PBMCs went through flow cytometry to measure the percentages of naive CD45RAhigh/CD27high T cells. Based on the germline V gene, the CDR1 and CDR2 sequences are MRHNA and SNTAGT. Trimming costs V 6 bases and J 15 bases, and their ends lie 15 bases apart. Including the terminal cysteine and phenylalanine, the CDR3 comprises 11 residues. The retained sequence is limited to the CDR3, 33 bases, with the frame set at the first base.

Sequencing was performed on blood. Rearrangement joined TRBV6-4 to TRBJ2-4; TRBD2 is possibly the D segment (6 matching bases). The sequence derives from a man aged 25-45 years in good health. The CDR3 region: CASRARDLGYF. DNA sequence: TGTGCCAGCAGAGCCCGGGACTTAGGGTACTTC.